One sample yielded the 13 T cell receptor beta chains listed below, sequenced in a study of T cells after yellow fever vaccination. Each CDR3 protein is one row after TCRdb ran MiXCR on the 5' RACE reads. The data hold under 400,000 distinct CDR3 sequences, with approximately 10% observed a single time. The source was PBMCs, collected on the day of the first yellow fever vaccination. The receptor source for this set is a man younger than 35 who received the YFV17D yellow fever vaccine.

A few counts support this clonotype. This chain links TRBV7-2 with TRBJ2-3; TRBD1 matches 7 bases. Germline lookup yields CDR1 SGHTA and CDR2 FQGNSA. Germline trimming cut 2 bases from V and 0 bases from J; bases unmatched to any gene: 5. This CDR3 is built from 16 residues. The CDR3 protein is CASSLPRTGSTDTQYF. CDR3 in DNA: TGTGCCAGCAGCTTACCAAGGACAGGTAGCACAGATACGCAGTATTTT.

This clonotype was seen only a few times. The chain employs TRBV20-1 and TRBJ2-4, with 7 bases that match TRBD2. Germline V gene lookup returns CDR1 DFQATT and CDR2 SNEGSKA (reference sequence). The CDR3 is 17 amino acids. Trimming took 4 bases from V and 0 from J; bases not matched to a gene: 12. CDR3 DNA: TGCAGTGCTATAAACAAAGATGGGGGGGGAGCCAAAAACATTCAGTACTTC. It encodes CSAINKDGGGAKNIQYF.

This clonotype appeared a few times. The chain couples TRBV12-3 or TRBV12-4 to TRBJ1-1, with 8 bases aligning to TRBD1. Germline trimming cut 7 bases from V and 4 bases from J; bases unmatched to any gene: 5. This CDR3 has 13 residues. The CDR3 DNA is TGTGCCAGCAAGGACAGGGAGGTCACTGAAGCTTTCTTT. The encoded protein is CASKDREVTEAFF.

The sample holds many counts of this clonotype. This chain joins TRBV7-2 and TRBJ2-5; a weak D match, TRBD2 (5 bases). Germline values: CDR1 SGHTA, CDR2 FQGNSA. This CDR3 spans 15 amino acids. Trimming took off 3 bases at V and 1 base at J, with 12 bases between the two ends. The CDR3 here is CASSLVVALQETQYF. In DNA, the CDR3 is TGTGCCAGCAGCTTGGTGGTAGCGCTCCAAGAGACCCAGTACTTC.

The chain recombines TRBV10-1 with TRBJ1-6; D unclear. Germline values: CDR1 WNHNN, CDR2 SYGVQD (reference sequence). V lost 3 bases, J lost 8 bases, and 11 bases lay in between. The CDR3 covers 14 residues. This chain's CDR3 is CASSDRGGDSPLHF. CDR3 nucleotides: TGCGCCAGCAGTGACCGGGGTGGCGATTCACCCCTCCACTTT.

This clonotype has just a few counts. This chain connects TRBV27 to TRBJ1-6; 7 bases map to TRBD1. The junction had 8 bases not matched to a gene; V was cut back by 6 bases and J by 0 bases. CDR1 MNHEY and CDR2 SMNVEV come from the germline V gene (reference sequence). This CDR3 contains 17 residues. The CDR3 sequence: CASSPRQGYSYNSPLHF. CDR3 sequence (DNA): TGTGCCAGCAGCCCTCGACAGGGTTACTCCTATAATTCACCCCTCCACTTT.

CDR3 amino acids: CATSDSGQGSQPQHF. CDR3 nucleotides: TGTGCCACCAGTGACTCGGGACAGGGGAGTCAGCCCCAGCATTTT. This sequence joins TRBV24-1 and TRBJ1-5, with 10 nucleotides matching TRBD1. The CDR3 loop spans 15 amino acids. Trimming took 4 bases from V and 6 from J; bases not matched to a gene: 5. Germline-derived CDR1 and CDR2 are KGHDR and SFDVKD.

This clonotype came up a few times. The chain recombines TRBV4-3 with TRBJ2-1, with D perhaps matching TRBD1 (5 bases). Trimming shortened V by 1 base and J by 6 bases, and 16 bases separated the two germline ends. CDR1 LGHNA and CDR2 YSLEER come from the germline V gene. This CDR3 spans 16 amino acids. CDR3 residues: CASSQGVSVRVNEQFF. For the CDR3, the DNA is TGCGCCAGCAGCCAAGGAGTTTCCGTCAGGGTCAATGAGCAGTTCTTC.

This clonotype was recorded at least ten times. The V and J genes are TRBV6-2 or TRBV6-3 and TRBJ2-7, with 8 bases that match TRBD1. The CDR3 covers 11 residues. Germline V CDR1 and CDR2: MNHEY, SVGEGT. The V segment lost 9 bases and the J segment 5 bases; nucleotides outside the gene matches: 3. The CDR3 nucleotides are TGTGCCAGTGACAGGGGCAACGAGCAGTACTTC. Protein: CASDRGNEQYF.

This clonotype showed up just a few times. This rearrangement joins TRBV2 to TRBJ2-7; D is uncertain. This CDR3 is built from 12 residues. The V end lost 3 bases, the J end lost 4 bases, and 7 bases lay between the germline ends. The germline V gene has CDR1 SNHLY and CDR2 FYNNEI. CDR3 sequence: CASSDQQYEQYV. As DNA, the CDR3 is TGTGCCAGCAGTGACCAACAGTACGAGCAGTACGTC.

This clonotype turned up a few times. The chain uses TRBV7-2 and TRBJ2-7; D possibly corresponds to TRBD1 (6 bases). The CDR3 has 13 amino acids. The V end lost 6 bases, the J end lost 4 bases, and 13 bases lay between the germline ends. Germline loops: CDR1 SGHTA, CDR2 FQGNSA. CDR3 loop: CASRPSGVYEQYF. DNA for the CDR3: TGTGCCAGCAGGCCATCAGGGGTGTACGAGCAGTACTTC.

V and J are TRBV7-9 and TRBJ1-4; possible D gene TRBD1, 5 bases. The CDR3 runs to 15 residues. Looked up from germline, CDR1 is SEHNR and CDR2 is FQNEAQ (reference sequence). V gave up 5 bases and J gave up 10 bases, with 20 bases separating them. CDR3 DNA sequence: TGTGCCAGCAGCGCCCAGGGAAGTCAAGGAGTAAAACTGTTTTTT. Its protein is CASSAQGSQGVKLFF.

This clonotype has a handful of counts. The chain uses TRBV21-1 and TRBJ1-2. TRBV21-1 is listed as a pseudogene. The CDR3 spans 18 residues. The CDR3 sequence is CASSKEEGLLATPYGYTF. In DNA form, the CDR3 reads TGTGCCAGCAGCAAAGAAGAGGGCCTACTCGCGACACCCTATGGCTACACCTTC.